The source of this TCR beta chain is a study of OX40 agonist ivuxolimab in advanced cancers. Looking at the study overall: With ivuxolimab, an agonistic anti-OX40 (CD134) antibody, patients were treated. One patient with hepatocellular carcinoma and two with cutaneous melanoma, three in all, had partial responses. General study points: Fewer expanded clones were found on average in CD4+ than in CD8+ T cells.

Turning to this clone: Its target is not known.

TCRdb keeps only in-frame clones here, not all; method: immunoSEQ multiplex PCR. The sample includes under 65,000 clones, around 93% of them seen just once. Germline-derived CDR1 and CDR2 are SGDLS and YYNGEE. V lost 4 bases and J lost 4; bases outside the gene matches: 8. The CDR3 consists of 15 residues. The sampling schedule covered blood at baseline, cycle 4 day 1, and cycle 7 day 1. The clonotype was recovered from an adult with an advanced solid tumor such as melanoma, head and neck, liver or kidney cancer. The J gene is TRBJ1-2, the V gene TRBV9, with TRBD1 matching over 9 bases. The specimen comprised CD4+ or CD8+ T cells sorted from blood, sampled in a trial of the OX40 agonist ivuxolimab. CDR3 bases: TGTGCCAGCAGCTTAATAGGACAGGGGAGCTATGGCTACACCTTC. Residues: CASSLIGQGSYGYTF.